These 9 T cell receptor beta chains share one sample of origin, sequenced in a study of Ad26.COV2.S vaccination and SARS-CoV-2 variants. The protocol was immunoSEQ multiplex PCR, while the TCRdb copy is restricted to in-frame clones and leaves out a portion. The sample contains fewer than 900,000 clones, roughly 90% of which appear only once. As for treatment: roughly 18 received Ad26.COV2.S at low or high dose, single or two shots; 5 received placebo; per-sample allocation not given. Specimen acquisition occurred on day 63 following the initial vaccine or placebo injection. The sample in question was peripheral blood, obtained in a trial of Ad26.COV2.S vaccine versus placebo. The receptors were gathered from a person aged 18-60 years who received the Ad26.COV2.S COVID-19 vaccine or a placebo.

This chain uses TRBV6-5 with TRBJ1-3, with D unresolved. This CDR3 region has 15 residues. The ends were cut back, 0 bases at V and 3 bases at J, with 9 bases in the middle. Germline V lookup: CDR1 MNHEY, CDR2 SVGAGI. CDR3 sequence reads: CASSYSAFVGNTIYF. The CDR3 region has the DNA TGTGCCAGCAGTTACTCCGCTTTCGTTGGAAACACCATATATTTT.

V and J are TRBV5-1 and TRBJ2-7; 14 bases map to TRBD2. J was trimmed by 6 bases and V by 0 bases; bases with no gene match: 5. CDR1 SGHRS and CDR2 YFSETQ come from the germline V gene. The CDR3 is 16 amino acids. CDR3: CASSLGLAGGPGEQYF. CDR3 nucleotides: TGCGCCAGCAGCTTGGGACTAGCGGGAGGGCCGGGCGAGCAGTACTTC.

This clone was observed once. The chain has TRBV5-1 and TRBJ1-1, with 9 bases matching TRBD1. Germline trimming cut 0 bases from V and 1 base from J; bases unmatched to any gene: 4. Germline CDR1 and CDR2: SGHRS and YFSETQ. CDR3 length equals 16 residues. The CDR3 nucleotides read TGCGCCAGCAGCTTGGTTACAGGGGGCGCGAACACTGAAGCTTTCTTT. This gives the protein CASSLVTGGANTEAFF.

The rearrangement links TRBV19 to TRBJ1-5; D may be TRBD1 (5 bases). The CDR3 consists of 16 residues. The V gene lost 6 bases and the J gene lost 2 bases, with 17 bases spanning the gap. Germline CDR1 LNHDA, CDR2 SQIVND (reference sequence). CDR3 bases: TGTGCCAGTAGGATGAGAGGGGTTATTGGCAATCAGCCCCAGCATTTT. It is translated as CASRMRGVIGNQPQHF.

V is TRBV9 and J is TRBJ1-3, with a weak D call TRBD1 (5 bases). Trimming cost V 3 bases and J 0 bases, with 7 bases left between them. CDR1 is SGDLS, CDR2 YYNGEE, per germline. CDR3 length: 14 amino acids. The CDR3 nucleotides read TGTGCCAGCAGCGCCGACAGCTCTGGAAACACCATATATTTT. Translating gives CASSADSSGNTIYF. Looking up the rest from reference TRBV9 and TRBJ1-3 gives the full variable domain: DSGVTQTPKHLITATGQRVTLRCSPRSGDLSVYWYQQSLDQGLQFLIQYYNGEERAKGNILERFSAQQFPDLHSELNLSSLELGDSALYFCASSADSSGNTIYFGEGSWLTVV.

The count of this clone is one. The chain couples TRBV6-6 to TRBJ2-2; no definite D call. V lost 5 bases and J lost 6, with 7 bases in between. The CDR3 extends over 12 amino acids. Germline V lookup: CDR1 MNHNY, CDR2 SVGAGI (reference sequence). The CDR3 DNA sequence: TGTGCCAGCAGTCAACCCTCCGGGGAGCTGTTTTTT. This sequence encodes CASSQPSGELFF.

This chain uses TRBV6-1 with TRBJ2-1, with D maybe TRBD1 (5 bases). CDR3 length equals 14 residues. Germline values: CDR1 MNHNS, CDR2 SASEGT. Trimming removed 3 bases at V and 7 bases at J, with 13 bases between. CDR3: CASSERSRENEQFF. In nucleotides, the CDR3 is TGTGCCAGCAGTGAGAGATCCAGGGAAAATGAGCAGTTCTTC.

This clone appeared a single time. This chain links TRBV5-1 with TRBJ1-5, with a weak D call TRBD1 (5 bases). V shed 5 bases and J shed 0 bases, with 9 bases lying between them. The CDR3 covers 14 residues. In germline, CDR1 is SGHRS, CDR2 YFSETQ. CDR3 bases: TGCGCCAGCAGTCTTACAGGTAGCAATCAGCCCCAGCATTTT. Its translation is CASSLTGSNQPQHF.

The CDR3 spells CASSKGQAYYEQYF. CDR3 nucleotides: TGTGCCAGCAGCAAGGGACAGGCTTACTACGAGCAGTACTTC. The V call is TRBV14, the J call TRBJ2-7; 8 nucleotides agree with TRBD1. J gave up 3 bases and V 5 bases, and 6 bases lay outside the gene matches. The CDR3 is made up of 14 amino acids. Germline CDR1 SGHDN, CDR2 FVKESK.